The present T cell receptor (beta chain) was sequenced within a study of shared clonotypes between healthy human individuals. The test was conducted at deep level. Sequencing used immunoSEQ multiplex PCR; TCRdb keeps in-frame clones, though not all of them. The sample consists of about 550,000 clones, over 95% of them appearing once. In germline, CDR1 is MNHEY, CDR2 SVGAGI. The V gene end was trimmed by 10 bases and the J gene end by 2 bases; junction bases not matched to a gene: 7. This CDR3 is 14 amino acids long. Terminally differentiated effector memory CD45RA+ cells were excluded from the naive CD8 cells, which were CD45RO-negative and positively selected for CCR7.

The clonotype was recovered from a woman aged 30 to 39 in good health. This sequence joins TRBV6-5 and TRBJ2-3, with TRBD2 matching 9 bases. The source material was naive CD8+ T cells sorted from blood. The CDR3 here is CATQTSGPTDTQYF. CDR3 sequence (DNA): TGTGCCACCCAGACTAGCGGCCCCACAGATACGCAGTATTTT.